The source of this T cell receptor beta chain is a study of T-cell reconstitution after alpha-beta-depleted transplantation in children. Broader study findings: After transplant, high TCRbeta diversity at day 60 in some patients arose from surviving recipient T cells and thymic progenitors. Newly generated T cells supplied most T-cell counts and diversity one year post-transplant. Roughly two months post-transplant, alpha-beta T cells reportedly originated from several hundred graft clones that had expanded.

Preparation of the TCRbeta library used unique molecular identifiers. TCRdb fed the PCR reads into MiXCR, producing one record per CDR3 protein. Among some 830,000 distinct CDR3 sequences listed, roughly 15% were seen once. Germline V gives CDR1 LNHNV, CDR2 YYDKDF (reference sequence). Trimming removed 5 bases at V and 7 bases at J, with 21 bases between. The CDR3 runs 15 residues. Concerning this clonotype: Its specificity is not known.

The V gene is TRBV15, the J gene TRBJ2-7; possible D gene TRBD1, 6 bases. The sample consisted of PBMCs, mostly from graft donor cells, taken 360 days after TCRalphabeta/CD19-depleted stem cell transplant. This TCR was sampled from a male patient aged 10-17 years who had a stem cell transplant for acute lymphoblastic leukemia, so the T cells may come from the graft donor. CDR3 protein: CATSGPGHQMGEQYF. For the CDR3, the DNA is TGTGCCACCAGCGGACCGGGACACCAAATGGGAGAGCAGTACTTC.